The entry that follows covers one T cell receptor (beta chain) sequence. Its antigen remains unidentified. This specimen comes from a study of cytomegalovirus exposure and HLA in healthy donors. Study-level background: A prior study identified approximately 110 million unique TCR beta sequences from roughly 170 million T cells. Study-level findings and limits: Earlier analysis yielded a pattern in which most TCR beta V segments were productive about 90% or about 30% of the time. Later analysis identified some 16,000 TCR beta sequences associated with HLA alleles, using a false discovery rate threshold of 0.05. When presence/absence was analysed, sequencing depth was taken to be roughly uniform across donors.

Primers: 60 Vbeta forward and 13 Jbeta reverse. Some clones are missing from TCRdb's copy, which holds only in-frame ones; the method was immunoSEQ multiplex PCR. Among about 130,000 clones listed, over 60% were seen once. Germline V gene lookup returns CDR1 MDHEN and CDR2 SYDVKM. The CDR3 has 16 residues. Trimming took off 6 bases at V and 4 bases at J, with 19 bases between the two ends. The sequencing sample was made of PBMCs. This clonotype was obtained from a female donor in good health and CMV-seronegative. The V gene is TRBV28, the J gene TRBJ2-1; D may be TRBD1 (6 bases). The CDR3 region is CASRNQQGRPYNEQFF. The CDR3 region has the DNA TGTGCCAGCAGGAATCAACAGGGTCGTCCTTACAATGAGCAGTTCTTC.